This TCR beta chain appears in the sequencing data of a study of CD8+ T cells in alopecia areata. Study-level results: It was observed that many expanded lesional clones persisted in scalp and blood during tofacitinib. Lesional scalp exceeded normal scalp in clonality, especially in alopecia totalis/universalis.

For this clone: The antigen is unknown.

Following RNA extraction, reverse transcription yielded cDNA that acted as the sequencing template. The method was immunoSEQ multiplex PCR; TCRdb's version includes in-frame clones alone and lacks a portion of them. The sample gives 150,000 to 200,000 clones, less than 70% of which show up once; more than 13% is in the top ten. As for treatment: oral pan-JAK inhibitor, 5-10 mg twice daily. This CDR3 comprises 10 residues. Trimming took off 4 bases at V and 10 bases at J, with 9 bases between the two ends. Per germline, CDR1 SQVTM and CDR2 ANQGSEA. The origin of this receptor is a human donor with alopecia areata. This specimen consisted of CD4+ T cells sorted from blood, obtained at week 24, from a patient treated with tofacitinib. The J gene is TRBJ2-3, the V gene TRBV29-1; either TRBD1 or TRBD2 may fit D (5 bases each). CDR3 coding DNA: TGCAGCGTTGTCCGGGGCCCGCAGTATTTT. Its protein is CSVVRGPQYF.